This TCR beta chain was identified during a study of OX40 agonist ivuxolimab in advanced cancers. About the research overall: The dose of intravenous ivuxolimab that patients received every 2 weeks ranged from 0.01 to 10 mg/kg. Males comprised over 80% of the group, whose mean age was approximately 61 years (range roughly 23 to 80).

As concerns this clone: No antigen is known for it.

Profiled with immunoSEQ multiplex PCR; TCRdb holds only in-frame clones, not every one. The sample has tens of thousands of clones, about 88% seen once. Whole-study results and caveats: Nonresponders included some who also had low normalized T-cell clonal expansion.

The CDR3 length is 16 residues. Germline-derived CDR1 and CDR2 are MDHEN and SYDVKM. Unmatched junction bases numbered 11, after V lost 5 bases and J lost 6 bases. No patient had autoimmune disease or received systemic immunosuppression. Sequencing was performed on CD4+ or CD8+ T cells sorted from blood, taken in a trial of the OX40 agonist ivuxolimab. The chain carries TRBV28 and TRBJ2-7; 12 nucleotides align to TRBD1. This receptor was obtained from an adult with an advanced solid tumor such as melanoma, head and neck, liver or kidney cancer. The CDR3 DNA is TGTGCCAGCAGTGTCCCCTCGGGACAGGGGGCGGGCGAGCAGTACTTC. It translates to CASSVPSGQGAGEQYF.